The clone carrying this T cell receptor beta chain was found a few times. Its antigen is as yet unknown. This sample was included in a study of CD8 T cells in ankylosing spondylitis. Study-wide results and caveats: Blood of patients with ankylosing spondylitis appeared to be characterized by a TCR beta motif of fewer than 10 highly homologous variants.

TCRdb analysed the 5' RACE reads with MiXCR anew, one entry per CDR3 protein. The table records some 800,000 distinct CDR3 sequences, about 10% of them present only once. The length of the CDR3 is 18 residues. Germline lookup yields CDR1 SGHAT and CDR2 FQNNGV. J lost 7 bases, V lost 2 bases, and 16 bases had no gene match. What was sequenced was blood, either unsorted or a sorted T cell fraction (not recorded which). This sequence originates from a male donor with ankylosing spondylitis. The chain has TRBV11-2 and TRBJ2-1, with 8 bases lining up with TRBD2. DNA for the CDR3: TGTGCCAGCAGCTTAAACCCCTGGTTGGCGGGGGGCGAAAATGAGCAGTTCTTC. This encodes CASSLNPWLAGGENEQFF.